These T cell receptor beta chains were read from a single sample in a study of radiation and T cells in renal cell carcinoma. The assay was immunoSEQ multiplex PCR, and TCRdb's table has in-frame clones only and misses some. The profile shows about 150,000 clones, 88% of them singletons. Sequenced material: blood, taken from a patient whose treatment included radiotherapy and nephrectomy. Receptors were obtained from a woman in her 70s with renal cell carcinoma. Both conserved end residues are part of each CDR3. D genes are given only for firm matches. Clone size is not always given. Where it is, it says once, few, many or a class for expanded clones.

TRBV11-2,-,TRBJ1-1,many,CASSSYSDTEAFF,TGTGCCAGCAGCTCGTATTCGGACACTGAAGCTTTCTTT
TRBV6-6,TRBD1,TRBJ2-7,-,CASRFGQGYREVQYF,TGTGCCAGCAGATTCGGACAGGGGTATCGAGAGGTGCAGTACTTC
TRBV19,-,TRBJ2-6,-,CASSAAGSGANVLTF,TGTGCCAGTAGTGCCGCAGGCTCTGGGGCCAACGTCCTGACTTTC
TRBV21-1,-,TRBJ1-5,-,CASSPRVGVFAEHPGENQPQHF,TGTGCCAGCAGCCCCAGGGTTGGAGTGTTCGCTGAACACCCTGGGGAAAATCAGCCCCAGCATTTT
TRBV6-1,-,TRBJ2-3,-,CASIWGGRGTDTQYF,TGTGCCAGCATCTGGGGGGGGCGCGGCACAGATACGCAGTATTTT
TRBV30,-,TRBJ2-7,-,CAWSAGSANYYEQYF,TGTGCCTGGAGCGCGGGAAGCGCGAATTACTACGAGCAGTACTTC
TRBV27,TRBD1,TRBJ1-2,-,CASSLGRDRGHGYTF,TGTGCCAGCAGTCTAGGGCGGGACAGGGGACATGGCTACACCTTC
TRBV19,-,TRBJ2-5,-,CASSNRETQYF,TGTGCCAGTAGTAATCGAGAGACCCAGTACTTC
TRBV29-1,TRBD1,TRBJ2-5,once,CSVGQGASETQYF,TGCAGCGTGGGGCAGGGGGCGAGTGAGACCCAGTACTTC
TRBV27,TRBD2,TRBJ2-5,-,CASRPVLRLAGGETQYF,TGTGCCAGCAGACCGGTTCTCAGACTAGCGGGGGGGGAGACCCAGTACTTC
TRBV9,TRBD1,TRBJ1-6,-,CASSAGTGANSPLHF,TGTGCCAGCAGCGCCGGGACAGGGGCTAATTCACCCCTCCACTTT
TRBV13,-,TRBJ2-3,-,CASSLGGPYTDTQYF,TGTGCCAGCAGCTTGGGCGGTCCTTACACAGATACGCAGTATTTT
TRBV7-3,-,TRBJ2-7,once,CASSLIGGGEQYF,TGTGCCAGCAGCCTAATAGGGGGAGGAGAGCAGTACTTC
TRBV12-5,TRBD2,TRBJ2-5,-,CASGSPPSGVYETQYF,TGTGCTAGTGGTTCCCCCCCCAGCGGGGTTTATGAGACCCAGTACTTC
TRBV30,-,TRBJ1-2,-,CAWSVLGAFGYTF,TGTGCCTGGAGTGTACTAGGGGCCTTTGGCTACACCTTC
TRBV5-1,-,TRBJ1-2,-,CASSLIGQYGYTF,TGCGCCAGCAGCTTGATAGGGCAGTATGGCTACACCTTC